One and the same sample provided the 8 T cell receptor beta chains below, sequenced in a study of vaccination and CD4 T cells after COVID-19. CD4+ T cells that had been cultured provided DNA sequenced with the Oncomine TCR Beta short-read assay. Using its own MiXCR run on the PCR reads, TCRdb lists one record per CDR3 protein. The sample holds about 21,000 distinct CDR3 sequences, approximately 60% seen once. Treatment indicated: approximately nine-day PBMC culture with coronavirus spike peptide pools or control peptides (ViraFEST assay). These receptors have no known antigen. Sequencing was done on a sample of CD4+ T cells from blood, cultured in vitro. The receptors derive from a human donor who had recovered from COVID-19.

This clonotype appeared a single time. The chain links TRBV12-3 or TRBV12-4 to TRBJ1-4, with D perhaps TRBD1 (6 bases). Deletions cut 5 bases from V and 7 bases from J, with 14 bases between. This CDR3 has 14 residues. The CDR3: CASSIGGIGEKLFF. The CDR3 DNA follows: TGTGCCAGCAGTATAGGGGGAATCGGTGAAAAACTGTTTTTT.

This chain links TRBV20-1 with TRBJ2-1; 10 nucleotides agree with TRBD2. V was clipped by 6 bases and J by 6 bases; unmatched bases: 5. In germline, CDR1 is DFQATT, CDR2 SNEGSKA (reference sequence). The CDR3 covers 13 residues. The CDR3 sequence is CSAHRTSGNEQFF. In DNA form, the CDR3 reads TGCAGTGCCCATCGGACTAGCGGCAATGAGCAGTTCTTC.

This clonotype came up a few times. CDR3 sequence (DNA): TGTGCCAGCAGCTCCACGAACACCGGGGAGCTGTTTTTT. Protein: CASSSTNTGELFF. The rearrangement joins TRBV7-9 to TRBJ2-2; D remains unclear. This CDR3 comprises 13 residues. The germline gives CDR1 SEHNR, CDR2 FQNEAQ (reference sequence). V lost 4 bases and J lost 0, with 3 bases in between.

This clonotype appeared a few times. The rearrangement joins TRBV6-1 to TRBJ1-2; D is unclear. Germline CDR1 reads MNHNS; CDR2 reads SASEGT. Trimming left V 3 bases short and J 3 bases short, with 8 bases between. The CDR3 length is 13 residues. CDR3 bases: TGTGCCAGCAGTGAGTGGAGCTACTATGGCTACACCTTC. This translates into CASSEWSYYGYTF.

This clonotype was found a few times. This sequence joins TRBV12-3 or TRBV12-4 and TRBJ1-3; D remains ambiguous. This CDR3 is 15 amino acids long. Trimming pared 1 base from V and 0 bases from J, leaving 7 bases between. CDR3 sequence reads: CASSLGGASGNTIYF. In nucleotides, the CDR3 is TGTGCCAGCAGTTTAGGGGGAGCCTCTGGAAACACCATATATTTT.

This sequence joins TRBV6-1 and TRBJ1-5, with D uncertain. V lost 8 bases to trimming and J lost 0 bases, with 8 bases between them. The CDR3 length is 13 residues. CDR1 and CDR2 from the germline V gene are MNHNS and SASEGT. Here the CDR3 DNA reads TGTGCCAGCTCGGCCTATAGCAATCAGCCCCAGCATTTT. Encoded protein: CASSAYSNQPQHF.

The V call is TRBV27, the J call TRBJ2-7; unclear D gene. The germline V and J ends were trimmed by 6 bases and 0 bases, with 15 bases remaining between them. The CDR3 covers 15 residues. Per the germline V gene, CDR1 is MNHEY and CDR2 is SMNVEV (reference sequence). The CDR3 DNA is TGTGCCAGCAGAGGTTTAGCCTTAAGCTCCTACGAGCAGTACTTC. Translating it yields CASRGLALSSYEQYF.

The V call is TRBV28, the J call TRBJ2-7; D is unresolved. Per germline, CDR1 MDHEN and CDR2 SYDVKM. V shed 1 base and J shed 0 bases, with 10 bases lying between them. The CDR3 has 15 residues. The CDR3 protein is CASSLSGSTSYEQYF. CDR3 sequence (DNA): TGTGCCAGCAGTTTATCGGGCAGCACCTCCTACGAGCAGTACTTC.